Listed below are T cell receptor beta chains from one sample, sequenced in a study of shared clonotypes between healthy human individuals. Some clones are missing from TCRdb's copy, which holds only in-frame ones; the method was immunoSEQ multiplex PCR. Counted here are roughly 810,000 clones, 96% occurring once; the ten biggest clones make up roughly 0.23%. Sequencing used naive CD8+ T cells sorted from blood. The receptors were sampled from a man aged 25-40 years in good health. CDR3s include the opening cysteine and the closing phenylalanine or tryptophan. Fields, in order: clone size, CDR3 length, D gene, V gene, J gene, CDR3 DNA, CDR3 protein. The D gene is left open where the match is weak. Rows give clone size only sometimes, using once, few, many, or a class for an expanded clone.

once	19	NA	TRBV7-6	TRBJ2-1	TGTGCCAGCAGCATTCAGGGGAGATTTGGTCTTAGCTCCTACAATGAGCAGTTCTTC	CASSIQGRFGLSSYNEQFF
NA	14	TRBD1	TRBV6-1	TRBJ2-3	TGTGCCAGCAGTGCATGGACAGGAACAGATACGCAGTATTTT	CASSAWTGTDTQYF
NA	16	TRBD2	TRBV11-2	TRBJ2-1	TGTGCCAGCAGCCCTGGGACTAGCGGGAGGTACAATGAGCAGTTCTTC	CASSPGTSGRYNEQFF
NA	13	TRBD1	TRBV29-1	TRBJ2-3	TGCAGCGTCCGGGACAGTAGAGAAGATACGCAGTATTTT	CSVRDSREDTQYF
NA	13	NA	TRBV29-1	TRBJ2-3	TGCAGCGTTGATTGGCAGGGCCCAGATACGCAGTATTTT	CSVDWQGPDTQYF
NA	12	NA	TRBV30	TRBJ2-5	TGTGCCTGGCAAGGGCAGCAAGAGACCCAGTACTTC	CAWQGQQETQYF
NA	14	NA	TRBV6-1	TRBJ2-7	TGTGCCAGCAGTGACTCAGGGTTGGTCTACGAGCAGTACTTC	CASSDSGLVYEQYF
NA	13	NA	TRBV9	TRBJ1-4	TGTGCCAGCAGCGGAGACGTCAATGAAAAACTGTTTTTT	CASSGDVNEKLFF
NA	14	NA	TRBV18	TRBJ2-7	TGTGCCAGCTCACCACCCGGACAGTTCTACGAGCAGTACTTC	CASSPPGQFYEQYF
NA	15	TRBD2	TRBV5-1	TRBJ2-7	TGCGCCAGCAGCTTGGAGGCGCGGGAGGCTTACGAGCAGTACTTC	CASSLEAREAYEQYF
NA	14	NA	TRBV2	TRBJ2-7	TGTGCCAGCAGTGAGTCAGACCTAGACTACGAGCAGTACTTC	CASSESDLDYEQYF
NA	15	NA	TRBV19	TRBJ2-3	TGTGCCAGTAGTATAGTCAGAGACCCCACAGATACGCAGTATTTT	CASSIVRDPTDTQYF
NA	17	TRBD1	TRBV29-1	TRBJ2-1	TGCAGCGTTGATACCGGAGGACAGGGCTGCTGTTGGGATGAGCAGTTCTTC	CSVDTGGQGCCWDEQFF